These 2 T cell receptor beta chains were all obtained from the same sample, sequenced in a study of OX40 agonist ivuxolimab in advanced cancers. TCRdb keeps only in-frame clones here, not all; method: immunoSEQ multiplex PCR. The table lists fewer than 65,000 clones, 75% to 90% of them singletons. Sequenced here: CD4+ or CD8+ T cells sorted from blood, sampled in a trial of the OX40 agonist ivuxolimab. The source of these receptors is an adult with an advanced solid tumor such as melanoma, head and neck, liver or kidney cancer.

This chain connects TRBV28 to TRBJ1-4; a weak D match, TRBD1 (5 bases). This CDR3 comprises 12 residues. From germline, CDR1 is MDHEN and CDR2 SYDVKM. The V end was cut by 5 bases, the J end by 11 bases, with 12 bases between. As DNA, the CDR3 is TGTGCCAGCAGTCAGACAGTGGAGAAACTGTTTTTT. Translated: CASSQTVEKLFF.

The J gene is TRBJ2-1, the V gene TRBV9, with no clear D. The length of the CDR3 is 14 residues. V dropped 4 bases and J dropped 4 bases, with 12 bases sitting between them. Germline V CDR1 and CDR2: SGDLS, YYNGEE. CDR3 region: CASSSRGTYNEQFF. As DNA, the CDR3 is TGTGCCAGCAGCAGTAGAGGAACTTACAATGAGCAGTTCTTC.